The 22 T cell receptor beta chains reported below all come from one sample, sequenced in a study of blood T cell repertoires in COVID-19. TCRdb's table, derived via immunoSEQ multiplex PCR, lists solely in-frame clones and lacks some. The sample records approximately 200,000 clones, roughly 84% being singletons. The specimen sequenced was PBMCs or T cells enriched from blood (not recorded which). All receptors derive from a man younger than 45 in a cohort exposed to, infected with or recovered from COVID-19 (not recorded which).

This chain joins TRBV12-3 or TRBV12-4 and TRBJ1-2; 7 nucleotides align to TRBD1. The CDR3 spans 11 residues. V dropped 7 bases and J dropped 13; count of bases not matched to a gene: 9. For the CDR3, the DNA is TGTGCCAGCATGACGGTCCGGGACAGCACCTTC. This encodes CASMTVRDSTF.

The chain links TRBV7-9 to TRBJ2-3, with TRBD1 matching 9 bases. The ends lost 5 bases at V and 3 bases at J; junction bases unmatched: 12. This CDR3 is 17 amino acids long. Germline CDR1 is SEHNR and CDR2 is FQNEAQ (reference sequence). CDR3 loop: CASSANTGGYSTDTQYF. The CDR3 nucleotides are TGTGCCAGCAGCGCAAATACAGGGGGCTATTCGACAGATACGCAGTATTTT.

On this clone: A junction end diverges from the germline sequence, so it may reflect a read error. The chain recombines TRBV7-7 with TRBJ2-5, with 7 bases aligning to TRBD1. The CDR3 is made up of 15 amino acids. Germline V gene lookup returns CDR1 SSHAT and CDR2 FNYEAQ (reference sequence). CDR3 in amino acids: CASSLSRDREETQYF. The CDR3 DNA follows: TGTGCTAGCAGCTTATCCCGGGACAGAGAAGAGACCCAGTACTTC.

V and J are TRBV11-2 and TRBJ2-1; maybe TRBD2 (5 bases). CDR1 and CDR2 from the germline V gene are SGHAT and FQNNGV. The CDR3 loop spans 16 amino acids. V was pared by 6 bases and J by 0 bases, with 15 bases between. The CDR3 spells CASREAPALSYNEQFF. In nucleotides, the CDR3 is TGTGCCAGCAGGGAGGCCCCGGCGCTCTCCTACAATGAGCAGTTCTTC.

A few counts support this clone. V gene TRBV5-8 combines with J gene TRBJ2-5, with 9 bases matching TRBD1. Germline V gene data show CDR1 as SGHTS and CDR2 as YDEGEE. Losses at the gene ends were 4 bases for V and 7 bases for J; bases not matched to a gene: 2. The CDR3 extends over 12 amino acids. CDR3 protein: CASSPGQGTQYF. In nucleotides, the CDR3 is TGTGCCAGCAGCCCGGGACAGGGGACCCAGTACTTC. The full variable domain, completed using reference TRBV5-8 and TRBJ2-5, is EAGVTQSPTHLIKTRGQQATLRCSPISGHTSVYWYQQALGLGLQFLLWYDEGEERNRGNFPPRFSGRQFPNYSSELNVNALELEDSALYLCASSPGQGTQYFGPGTRLLVL.

The rearrangement links TRBV25-1 to TRBJ2-5; possibly TRBD1 for D (6 bases). CDR1 is MGHDK and CDR2 is SYGVNS in the germline V gene. V was trimmed by 3 bases and J by 3 bases, leaving 20 bases between them. CDR3 length: 17 residues. CDR3 loop: CASSDLQGYGIEETQYF. The CDR3 region has the DNA TGTGCCAGCAGTGATTTACAGGGTTACGGAATTGAAGAGACCCAGTACTTC.

This chain links TRBV21-1 with TRBJ2-7; the table names TRBD2, a call not compared with the DNA. TRBV21-1 is labeled a pseudogene. The CDR3 totals 15 residues. The CDR3 protein is CASRRGGGTSSEQYF. The CDR3 region has the DNA TGTGCCAGCAGGAGGGGAGGCGGGACTTCCTCAGAGCAGTACTTC.

This sequence joins TRBV11-2 and TRBJ2-2; D gene uncertain. This CDR3 has 14 amino acids. V shed 0 bases and J shed 7 bases, with 9 bases lying between them. Germline CDR1 is SGHAT and CDR2 is FQNNGV. The CDR3 is CASSLDLANGELFF. CDR3 nucleotides: TGTGCCAGCAGCTTAGATTTGGCCAACGGGGAGCTGTTTTTT.

The chain uses TRBV28 and TRBJ1-6; TRBD1 might be the D (6 bases). The CDR3 has 15 amino acids. Germline loops: CDR1 MDHEN, CDR2 SYDVKM. V was shortened by 2 bases and J by 9 bases, with 14 bases between the two germline ends. CDR3 sequence reads: CASSLQQGRGSPLHF. In DNA, the CDR3 is TGTGCCAGCAGTTTACAACAGGGACGGGGTTCACCCCTCCACTTT.

V is TRBV19 and J is TRBJ1-2, with D tentatively TRBD1 (5 bases). The V end lost 6 bases, the J end lost 1 base, and 12 bases lay between the germline ends. CDR1 and CDR2 from the germline V gene are LNHDA and SQIVND (reference sequence). The CDR3 totals 14 residues. CDR3 nucleotide sequence: TGTGCCAGTAGACGCGGACACGATAACTATGGCTACACCTTC. It encodes CASRRGHDNYGYTF.

This clone was detected a few times. This chain links TRBV11-3 with TRBJ1-1; D is unresolved. The length of the CDR3 is 15 residues. From germline, CDR1 is SGHNT and CDR2 YENEEA. V dropped 6 bases and J dropped 5 bases, with 19 bases sitting between them. The CDR3 nucleotides are TGTGCCAGCAGTCAAGGGATGGAGGGTGAGACTGAAGCTTTCTTT. Its translation: CASSQGMEGETEAFF. The whole variable domain, remainder taken from reference TRBV11-3 and TRBJ1-1, is EAGVVQSPRYKIIEKKQPVAFWCNPISGHNTLYWYLQNLGQGPELLIRYENEEAVDDSQLPKDRFSAERLKGVDSTLKIQPAELGDSAVYLCASSQGMEGETEAFFGQGTRLTVV.

J is TRBJ2-3 and V is TRBV10-3; TRBD2 matches at 11 bases. Trimming at V came to 5 bases and at J to 3 bases, leaving 16 bases not matched to a gene. The CDR3 totals 19 residues. The germline gives CDR1 ENHRY, CDR2 SYGVKD. CDR3 amino acids: CAISSGTSGSTVGTDTQYF. The CDR3 DNA sequence: TGTGCCATCAGTTCCGGGACTAGCGGTTCTACGGTGGGTACAGATACGCAGTATTTT.

The chain couples TRBV19 to TRBJ2-2, with D unclear. In germline, CDR1 is LNHDA, CDR2 SQIVND (reference sequence). V lost 3 bases to trimming and J lost 2 bases, with 10 bases between them. This CDR3 contains 15 residues. The CDR3 DNA reads TGTGCCAGTAGTATGGCTAGAATTAACACCGGGGAGCTGTTTTTT. The encoded protein is CASSMARINTGELFF.

The chain uses TRBV15 and TRBJ2-7; D not resolved. Germline V CDR1 and CDR2: LNHNV, YYDKDF (reference sequence). Trimming took 0 bases from V and 5 from J, leaving 14 bases between them. The CDR3 contains 15 residues. The CDR3 DNA sequence: TGTGCCACCAGCAGAGATCGGAGACCTCTAGACGAGCAGTACTTC. The encoded protein is CATSRDRRPLDEQYF.

J is TRBJ1-5 and V is TRBV21-1; the D call of TRBD1 is as the table states it, not checked on the DNA. TRBV21-1 is assigned pseudogene status. The CDR3 runs 17 residues. CDR3 region: CASSKVSGTGGNQPQHF. The CDR3 DNA follows: TGTGCCAGCAGCAAAGTCTCCGGGACAGGGGGTAATCAGCCCCAGCATTTT.

The V gene is TRBV25-1, the J gene TRBJ2-5; the D gene is possibly TRBD2 (5 bases). From germline, CDR1 is MGHDK and CDR2 SYGVNS. CDR3 size: 13 residues. V shed 3 bases and J shed 3 bases, with 8 bases lying between them. DNA for the CDR3: TGTGCCAGCAGTGAGGGAGTAGAAGAGACCCAGTACTTC. Protein sequence: CASSEGVEETQYF.

This rearrangement joins TRBV19 to TRBJ1-6; 9 nucleotides line up with TRBD1. Germline lookup yields CDR1 LNHDA and CDR2 SQIVND (reference sequence). With 4 bases clipped from V and 17 bases from J, the junction kept 12 bases outside the gene matches. The CDR3 is 14 amino acids. As DNA, the CDR3 is TGTGCCAGTAGTACCGGGACAGGGCCCTACCGTTTCCACTTT. This encodes CASSTGTGPYRFHF.

This sequence joins TRBV20-1 and TRBJ2-7; a weak D match, TRBD1 (5 bases). Trimming removed 6 bases at V and 3 bases at J, with 9 bases between. The V gene's germline CDR1 is DFQATT and CDR2 SNEGSKA (reference sequence). The CDR3 length is 11 residues. The CDR3 nucleotides are TGCAGTGCCAGGCAGGGCTACGAGCAGTACTTC. Translating gives CSARQGYEQYF.

The chain carries TRBV27 and TRBJ2-4; 8 bases match TRBD2. This CDR3 has 17 amino acids. Trimming took 7 bases from V and 0 from J; bases not matched to a gene: 11. The germline V gene has CDR1 MNHEY and CDR2 SMNVEV (reference sequence). The CDR3 is CASTPYGGGLAKNIQYF. In DNA form, the CDR3 reads TGTGCCAGCACCCCGTACGGGGGGGGGTTAGCCAAAAACATTCAGTACTTC.

This clone has only a few counts. The chain recombines TRBV5-1 with TRBJ2-2, with TRBD1 identical over 8 bases. Germline V CDR1 and CDR2: SGHRS, YFSETQ. J lost 3 bases, V lost 4 bases, and 5 bases had no gene match. CDR3 length: 15 residues. The CDR3 nucleotides read TGCGCCAGCAGCCCGGGACAGGTTGACACCGGGGAGCTGTTTTTT. Translating gives CASSPGQVDTGELFF. Together with reference TRBV5-1 and TRBJ2-2, the CDR3 gives the full variable domain: KAGVTQTPRYLIKTRGQQVTLSCSPISGHRSVSWYQQTPGQGLQFLFEYFSETQRNKGNFPGRFSGRQFSNSRSEMNVSTLELGDSALYLCASSPGQVDTGELFFGEGSRLTVL.

The chain recombines TRBV3-1 (or the pseudogene TRBV3-2) with TRBJ2-7, with D uncertain. Between the trimmed V and J ends, which lost 4 bases and 5 bases, there was a span of 9 bases. From germline, CDR1 is LGHDT and CDR2 YNNKEL (reference sequence). The CDR3 contains 12 residues. CDR3 in DNA: TGTGCCAGCAGCCCCGGTTCCCACGAGCAGTACTTC. This codes for CASSPGSHEQYF.

The chain is built from TRBV6-2 or TRBV6-3 and TRBJ2-2, with 7 bases lining up with TRBD2. J was trimmed by 4 bases and V by 1 base; bases with no gene match: 3. The CDR3 is 15 amino acids. Per germline, CDR1 MNHEY and CDR2 SVGEGT. In DNA, the CDR3 is TGTGCCAGCAGTTACTTTTGGGGGGGCACCGGGGAGCTGTTTTTT. Encoded protein: CASSYFWGGTGELFF.